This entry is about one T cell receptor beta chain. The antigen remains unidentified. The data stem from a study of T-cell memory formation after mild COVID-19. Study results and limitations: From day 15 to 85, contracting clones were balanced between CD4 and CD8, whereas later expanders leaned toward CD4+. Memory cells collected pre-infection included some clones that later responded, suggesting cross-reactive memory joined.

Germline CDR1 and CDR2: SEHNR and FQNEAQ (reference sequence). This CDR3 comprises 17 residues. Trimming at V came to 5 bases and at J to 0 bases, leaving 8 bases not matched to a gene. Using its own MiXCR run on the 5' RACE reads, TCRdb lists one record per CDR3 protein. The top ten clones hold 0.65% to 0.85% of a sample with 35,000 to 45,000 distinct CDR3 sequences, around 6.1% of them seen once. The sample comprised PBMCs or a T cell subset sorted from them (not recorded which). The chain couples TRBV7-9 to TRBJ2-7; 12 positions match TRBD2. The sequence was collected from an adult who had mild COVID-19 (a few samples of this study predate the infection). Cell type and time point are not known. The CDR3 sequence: CASSPGLAGSASYEQYF. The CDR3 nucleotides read TGTGCCAGCAGCCCCGGACTAGCGGGAAGCGCCTCCTACGAGCAGTACTTC.